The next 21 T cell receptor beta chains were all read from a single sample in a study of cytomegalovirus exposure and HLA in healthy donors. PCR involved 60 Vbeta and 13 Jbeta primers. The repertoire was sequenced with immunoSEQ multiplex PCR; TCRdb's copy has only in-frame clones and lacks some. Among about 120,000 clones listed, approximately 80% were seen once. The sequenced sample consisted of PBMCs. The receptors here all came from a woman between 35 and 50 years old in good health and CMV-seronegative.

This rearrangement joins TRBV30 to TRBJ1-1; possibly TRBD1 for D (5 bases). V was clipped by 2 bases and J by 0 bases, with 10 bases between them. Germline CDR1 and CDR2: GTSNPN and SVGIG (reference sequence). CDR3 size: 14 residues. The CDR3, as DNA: TGTGCCTGGAGTCTGGAGGGGCTGAACACTGAAGCTTTCTTT. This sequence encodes CAWSLEGLNTEAFF.

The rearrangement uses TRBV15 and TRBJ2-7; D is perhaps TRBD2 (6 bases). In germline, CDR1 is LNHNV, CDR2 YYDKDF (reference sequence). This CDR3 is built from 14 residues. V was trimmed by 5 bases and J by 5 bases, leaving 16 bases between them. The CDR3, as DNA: TGTGCCACCAGCCCGCAAGGGGAGGTGGACGAGCAGTACTTC. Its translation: CATSPQGEVDEQYF.

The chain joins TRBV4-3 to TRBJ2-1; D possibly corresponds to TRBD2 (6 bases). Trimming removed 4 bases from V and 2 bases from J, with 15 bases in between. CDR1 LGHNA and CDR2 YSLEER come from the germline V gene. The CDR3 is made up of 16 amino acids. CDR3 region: CASSLDGGVTYNEQFF. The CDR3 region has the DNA TGCGCCAGCAGCCTCGACGGAGGGGTCACCTACAATGAGCAGTTCTTC.

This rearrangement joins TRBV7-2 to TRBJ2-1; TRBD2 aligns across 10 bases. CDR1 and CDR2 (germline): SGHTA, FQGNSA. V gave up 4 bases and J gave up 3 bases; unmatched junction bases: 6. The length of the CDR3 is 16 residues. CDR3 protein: CASSSGLAEYYNEQFF. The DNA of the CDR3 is TGTGCCAGCAGCTCCGGACTAGCGGAGTACTACAATGAGCAGTTCTTC.

The CDR3 spells CASRRGQGNTYEQYF. The DNA of the CDR3 is TGTGCCAGCAGACGGGGACAGGGGAACACCTACGAGCAGTACTTC. The chain uses TRBV28 and TRBJ2-7, with 10 bases aligning to TRBD1. The germline V gene has CDR1 MDHEN and CDR2 SYDVKM. The CDR3 spans 15 residues. Trimming at V came to 6 bases and at J to 2 bases, leaving 7 bases not matched to a gene.

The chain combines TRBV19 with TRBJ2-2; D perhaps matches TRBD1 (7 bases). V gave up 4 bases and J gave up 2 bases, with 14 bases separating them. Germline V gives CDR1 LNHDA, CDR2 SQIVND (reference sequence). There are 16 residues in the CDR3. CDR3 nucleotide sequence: TGTGCCAGTAGTAGAGGGGGGACAGCTAACACCGGGGAGCTGTTTTTT. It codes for CASSRGGTANTGELFF. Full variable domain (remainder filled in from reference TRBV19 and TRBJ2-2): DGGITQSPKYLFRKEGQNVTLSCEQNLNHDAMYWYRQDPGQGLRLIYYSQIVNDFQKGDIAEGYSVSREKKESFPLTVTSAQKNPTAFYLCASSRGGTANTGELFFGEGSRLTVL.

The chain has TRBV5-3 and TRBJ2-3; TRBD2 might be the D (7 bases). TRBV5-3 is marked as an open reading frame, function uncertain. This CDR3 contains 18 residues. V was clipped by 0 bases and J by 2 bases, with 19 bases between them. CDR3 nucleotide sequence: TGTGCCAGAAGCTTGGTGGGGGGTGAGGGGGGGTTCACAGATACGCAGTATTTT. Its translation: CARSLVGGEGGFTDTQYF.

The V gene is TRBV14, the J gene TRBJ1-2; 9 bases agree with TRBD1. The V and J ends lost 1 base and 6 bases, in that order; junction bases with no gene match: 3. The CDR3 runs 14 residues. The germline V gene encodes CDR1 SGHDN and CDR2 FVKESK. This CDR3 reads CASSQAGTGHGYTF. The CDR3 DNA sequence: TGTGCCAGCAGCCAAGCCGGGACAGGGCATGGCTACACCTTC. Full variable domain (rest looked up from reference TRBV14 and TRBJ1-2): EAGVTQFPSHSVIEKGQTVTLRCDPISGHDNLYWYRRVMGKEIKFLLHFVKESKQDESGMPNNRFLAERTGGTYSTLKVQPAELEDSGVYFCASSQAGTGHGYTFGSGTRLTVV.

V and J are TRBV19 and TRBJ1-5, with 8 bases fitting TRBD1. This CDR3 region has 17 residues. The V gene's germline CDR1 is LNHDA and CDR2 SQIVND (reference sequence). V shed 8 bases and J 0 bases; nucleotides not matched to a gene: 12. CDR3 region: CASASDRDFYSNQPQHF. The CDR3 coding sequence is TGTGCCAGTGCCTCGGACAGGGACTTTTATAGCAATCAGCCCCAGCATTTT.

The CDR3 sequence is CATSFPGTNEKLFF. CDR3 nucleotide sequence: TGTGCCACCAGCTTCCCCGGGACTAATGAAAAACTGTTTTTT. V usage is TRBV15 and J usage is TRBJ1-4; no clear D gene. V shed 5 bases and J shed 2 bases, with 9 bases lying between them. CDR3 length: 14 residues. From germline, CDR1 is LNHNV and CDR2 YYDKDF (reference sequence).

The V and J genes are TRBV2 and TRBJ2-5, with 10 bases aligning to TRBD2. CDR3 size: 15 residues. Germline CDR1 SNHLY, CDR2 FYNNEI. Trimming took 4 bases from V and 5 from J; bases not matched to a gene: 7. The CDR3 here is CASSASGRAGETQYF. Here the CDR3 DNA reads TGTGCCAGCAGTGCAAGCGGGAGGGCCGGGGAGACCCAGTACTTC.

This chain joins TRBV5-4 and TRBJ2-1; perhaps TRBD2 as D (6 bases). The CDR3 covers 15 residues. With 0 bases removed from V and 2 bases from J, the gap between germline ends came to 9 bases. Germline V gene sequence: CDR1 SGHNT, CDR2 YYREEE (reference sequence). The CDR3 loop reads CASSLGGTPYNEQFF. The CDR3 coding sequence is TGTGCCAGCAGCTTGGGGGGGACTCCCTACAATGAGCAGTTCTTC.

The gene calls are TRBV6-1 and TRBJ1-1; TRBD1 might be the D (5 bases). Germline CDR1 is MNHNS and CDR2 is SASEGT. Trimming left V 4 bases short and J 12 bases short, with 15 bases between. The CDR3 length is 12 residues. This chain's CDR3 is CASSASGGSTFF. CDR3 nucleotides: TGTGCCAGCAGTGCCTCCGGGGGGTCTACTTTCTTT.

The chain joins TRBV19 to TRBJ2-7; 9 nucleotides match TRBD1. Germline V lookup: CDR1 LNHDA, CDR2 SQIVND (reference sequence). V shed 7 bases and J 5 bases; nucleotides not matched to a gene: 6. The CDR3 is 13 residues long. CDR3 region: CASTLTGGNEQYF. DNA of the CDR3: TGTGCCAGTACCCTGACAGGGGGGAACGAGCAGTACTTC.

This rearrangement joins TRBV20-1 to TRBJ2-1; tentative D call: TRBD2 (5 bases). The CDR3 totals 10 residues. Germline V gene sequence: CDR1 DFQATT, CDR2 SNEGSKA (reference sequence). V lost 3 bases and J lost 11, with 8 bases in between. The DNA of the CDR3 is TGCAGTGCTAGTTCTAGCAAGCAGTTCTTC. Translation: CSASSSKQFF.

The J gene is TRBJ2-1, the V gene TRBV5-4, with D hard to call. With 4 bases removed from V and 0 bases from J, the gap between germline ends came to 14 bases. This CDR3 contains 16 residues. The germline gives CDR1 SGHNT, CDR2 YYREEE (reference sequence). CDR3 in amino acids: CASSPLDWSSYNEQFF. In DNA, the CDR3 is TGTGCCAGCAGCCCCCTTGACTGGAGCTCCTACAATGAGCAGTTCTTC.

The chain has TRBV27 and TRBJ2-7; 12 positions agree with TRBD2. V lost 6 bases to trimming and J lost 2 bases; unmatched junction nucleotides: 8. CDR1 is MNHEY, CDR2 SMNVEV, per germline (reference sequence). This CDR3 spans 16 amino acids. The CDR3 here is CASSPIGLAGTYEQYF. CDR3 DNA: TGTGCCAGCAGCCCCATCGGACTAGCGGGAACCTACGAGCAGTACTTC.

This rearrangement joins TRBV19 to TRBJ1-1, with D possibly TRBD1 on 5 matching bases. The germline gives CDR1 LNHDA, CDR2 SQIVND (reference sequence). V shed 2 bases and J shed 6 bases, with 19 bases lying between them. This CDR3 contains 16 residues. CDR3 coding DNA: TGTGCCAGTAGTATAAGGGGATCGCTCCCCGTCTCTGAAGCTTTCTTT. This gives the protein CASSIRGSLPVSEAFF.

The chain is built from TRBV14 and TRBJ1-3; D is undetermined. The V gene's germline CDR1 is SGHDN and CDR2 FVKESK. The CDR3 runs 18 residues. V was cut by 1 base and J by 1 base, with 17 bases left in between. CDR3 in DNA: TGTGCCAGCAGCCAAGTGATCAACAGTGGCGCATCTGGAAACACCATATATTTT. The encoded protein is CASSQVINSGASGNTIYF.

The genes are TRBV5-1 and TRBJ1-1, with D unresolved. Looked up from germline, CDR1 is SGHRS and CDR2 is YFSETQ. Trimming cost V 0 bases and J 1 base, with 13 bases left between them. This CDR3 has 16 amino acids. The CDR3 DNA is TGCGCCAGCAGCTTGGTTTTGGGCAGTGAGAACACTGAAGCTTTCTTT. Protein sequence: CASSLVLGSENTEAFF.

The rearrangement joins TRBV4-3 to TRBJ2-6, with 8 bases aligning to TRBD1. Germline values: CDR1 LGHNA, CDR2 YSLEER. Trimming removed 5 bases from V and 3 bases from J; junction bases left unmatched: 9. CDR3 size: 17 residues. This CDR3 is CASSTGTGPLGANVLTF. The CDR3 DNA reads TGCGCCAGCAGCACCGGGACAGGACCTCTTGGGGCCAACGTCCTGACTTTC.